This T cell receptor (beta chain) was sequenced during a study of shared T cell receptors in the human thymus. TCRdb keeps only in-frame clones here, not all; method: immunoSEQ multiplex PCR. This table holds about 380,000 clones, around 93% found once. V was clipped by 3 bases and J by 4 bases; unmatched bases: 9. In germline, CDR1 is SGHTA, CDR2 FQGNSA. The CDR3 sequence is 15 residues long. Sequencing was done on a sample of thymocytes. The receptor was isolated from a human donor. The chain couples TRBV7-2 to TRBJ2-7, with 7 bases lining up with TRBD1. CDR3 bases: TGTGCCAGCAGCTTTATCACAGGGGAAAAGTACGAGCAGTACTTC. Residues: CASSFITGEKYEQYF.